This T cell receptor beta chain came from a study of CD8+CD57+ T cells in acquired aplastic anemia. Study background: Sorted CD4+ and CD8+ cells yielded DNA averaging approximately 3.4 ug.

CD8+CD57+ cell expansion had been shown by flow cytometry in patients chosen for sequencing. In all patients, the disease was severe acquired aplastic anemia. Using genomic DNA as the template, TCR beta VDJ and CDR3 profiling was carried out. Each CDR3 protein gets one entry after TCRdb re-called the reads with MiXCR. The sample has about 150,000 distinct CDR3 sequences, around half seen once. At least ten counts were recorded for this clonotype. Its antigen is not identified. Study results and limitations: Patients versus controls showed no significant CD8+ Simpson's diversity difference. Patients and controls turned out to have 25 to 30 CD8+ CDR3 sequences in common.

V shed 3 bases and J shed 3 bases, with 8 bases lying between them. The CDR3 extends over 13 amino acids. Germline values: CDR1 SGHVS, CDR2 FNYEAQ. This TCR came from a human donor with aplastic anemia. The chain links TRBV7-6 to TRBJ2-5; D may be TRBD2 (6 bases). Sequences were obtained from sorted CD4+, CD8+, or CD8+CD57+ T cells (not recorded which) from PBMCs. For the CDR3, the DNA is TGTGCCAGCAGCTTTGGCGGGAAAGAGACCCAGTACTTC. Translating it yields CASSFGGKETQYF. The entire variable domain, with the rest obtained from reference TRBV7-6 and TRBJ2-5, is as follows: GAGVSQSPRYKVTKRGQDVALRCDPISGHVSLYWYRQALGQGPEFLTYFNYEAQQDKSGLPNDRFSAERPEGSISTLTIQRTEQRDSAMYRCASSFGGKETQYFGPGTRLLVL.